The next 4 T cell receptor beta chains were all read from a single sample in a study of cytomegalovirus exposure and HLA in healthy donors. It was with 60 Vbeta and 13 Jbeta primers that the PCR ran. Produced via immunoSEQ multiplex PCR; TCRdb's table is partial and in-frame only. The table for this sample gives 80,000 to 95,000 clones. Specimen: PBMCs. The receptors here all came from a man between 50 and 59 years old in good health and CMV-seropositive.

The chain uses TRBV6-5 and TRBJ2-2; D possibly corresponds to TRBD2 (6 bases). The CDR3 covers 15 residues. With 0 bases removed from V and 4 bases from J, the gap between germline ends came to 9 bases. CDR1 is MNHEY and CDR2 is SVGAGI in the germline V gene. CDR3 in amino acids: CASSYSGRRTGELFF. CDR3 nucleotide sequence: TGTGCCAGCAGTTACTCCGGGAGACGCACCGGGGAGCTGTTTTTT.

This rearrangement joins TRBV30 to TRBJ2-1; 13 nucleotides align to TRBD2. CDR1 is GTSNPN, CDR2 SVGIG, per germline (reference sequence). The CDR3 runs to 16 residues. The V segment lost 4 bases and the J segment 5 bases; nucleotides outside the gene matches: 8. CDR3 sequence (DNA): TGTGCCTGGACCATGAGGACTAGCGGGAGAAACAATGAGCAGTTCTTC. It translates to CAWTMRTSGRNNEQFF.

V gene TRBV27 combines with J gene TRBJ1-2; 8 nucleotides align to TRBD1. Germline V lookup: CDR1 MNHEY, CDR2 SMNVEV (reference sequence). The junction had 11 bases not matched to a gene; V was cut back by 3 bases and J by 8 bases. The CDR3 has 15 residues. In DNA, the CDR3 is TGTGCCAGCAGTTTTTCCACAGGGGGATTGAGAGGCTACACCTTC. Translated: CASSFSTGGLRGYTF.

The chain is built from TRBV9 and TRBJ2-1; TRBD2 is a possible D gene (6 bases). CDR3 length equals 15 residues. V shed 0 bases and J shed 9 bases, with 16 bases lying between them. Germline V lookup: CDR1 SGDLS, CDR2 YYNGEE. CDR3 bases: TGTGCCAGCAGCGTAGAGGTAGCGGAGAGGGGTGAGCAGTTCTTC. Protein: CASSVEVAERGEQFF.